This entry describes one T cell receptor beta chain. Its cognate antigen has yet to be identified. No base qualities exist here, and no much larger clone lies one base off it. The germline V gene (reference sequence) provides CDR1 SEHNR and CDR2 FQNEAQ. The CDR3 contains 14 residues, cysteine and phenylalanine counted. Of all the DNA, just the CDR3 is kept, 42 bases in frame from base 1. V is shortened by 2 bases, J by 6 bases, and the region joining them spans 12 bases. The data stem from a study of cytomegalovirus exposure and HLA in healthy donors (dated by TCRdb to about 2017). Broadly, across the study: According to a later analysis, one platform produced both the 110 or so validation repertoires and the roughly 660 repertoires of the first cohort. In addition to the first cohort of 666 subjects, a separate validation cohort of 120 different subjects was used. The study was designed to test whether signatures of past pathogen exposure could be identified by cataloging public T cell receptors. To predict cytomegalovirus infection status, the study combined high-throughput TCR immunosequencing, statistical association of individual TCRs with disease status, and machine learning.

The library was generated by the immunoSEQ multiplex PCR assay. From the authors' description of their analysis: A statistical classification framework was built for diagnosing cytomegalovirus status from the catalog of TCR beta chain sequences. Entries here come from immuneACCESS through TCRdb and include only in-frame sequences with V and J called. Some clones fail to appear in such tables; in the studies checked, an unresolved V gene covers under half of the shortfall, and the cause of the remainder is unknown. From that table come the V and J calls and clone size; the DNA was used to work out D and trimming. Present in this sample are approximately 160,000 clones, 91% of which were seen just once. The ten largest clonotypes hold 3% to 3.5% of the sample. The donors belonged to the validation cohort of over a hundred subjects, which was separate from the approximately 660-subject first cohort.

Overall results and qualifications from the work: A few of the identified cytomegalovirus-associated TCR beta chains were confirmed in vitro to be specific for cytomegalovirus antigens. A total of some 180 TCR beta chains were listed by the study as associated with cytomegalovirus. According to the authors, the approach could potentially be generalized to other disease states and immunological phenotypes. In a later analysis, TCRs clustered in the first cohort were found to also tend to co-occur in the 120 or so validation repertoires, with 94% of cluster scores above 0. Cytomegalovirus status was reported to be diagnosed by the classifier with high specificity and sensitivity in both the original and validation cohorts. A later analysis lacked HLA typing for the validation cohort, so it scored co-occurrence in that cohort across all 120 or so repertoires. While some public TCRs were present in many individuals, most TCR sequences turned up only very rarely across donors.

The sample was PBMCs. Here the chain combines TRBV7-9 and TRBJ2-3, with TRBD2 as a weak D call on 5 bases. The receptor comes from a woman between 18 and 29 years old in good health and CMV-seropositive. The CDR3 reads CASSLNAGLDTQYF. The nucleotides read TGTGCCAGCAGCTTAAATGCGGGTTTGGATACGCAGTATTTT.